The 8 T cell receptor beta chains in this list originate from one sample, sequenced in a study of a mutant IDH1 vaccine in newly diagnosed glioma. Antigens of these TCRs are unknown. Here immunoSEQ multiplex PCR was the method, and the copy in TCRdb shows in-frame clones only, minus some. The repertoire consists of some 71,000 clones, with 70% to 90% occurring once and the leading ten covering 2%. Time point: week 35, safety follow-up. Alongside topical imiquimod, each dose of vaccine comprised 300 ug of mutant IDH1 20-mer peptide. Sample: PBMCs, taken from a glioma patient whose treatment included an IDH1 peptide vaccine. These receptors all come from a man aged 25 to 40 with glioma.

This clone was observed a few times. The CDR3 loop reads CASRTGLNTEAFF. The CDR3 DNA is TGTGCCAGCAGGACAGGGCTGAACACTGAAGCTTTCTTT. The gene calls are TRBV2 and TRBJ1-1, with 7 bases fitting TRBD1. The CDR3 length is 13 residues. Germline-derived CDR1 and CDR2 are SNHLY and FYNNEI. With 6 bases clipped from V and 0 bases from J, the junction kept 1 base outside the gene matches.

The gene calls are TRBV4-1 and TRBJ2-1; 7 bases are shared with TRBD1. Per germline, CDR1 MGHRA and CDR2 YSYEKL. CDR3 length: 16 residues. V gave up 2 bases and J gave up 2 bases; unmatched junction bases: 6. The CDR3 spells CASSQNTGVAYNEQFF. CDR3 DNA sequence: TGCGCCAGCAGCCAAAACACAGGGGTTGCCTACAATGAGCAGTTCTTC.

The chain links TRBV27 to TRBJ2-1; 8 bases are shared with TRBD2. CDR3 length equals 17 residues. Germline trimming cut 2 bases from V and 8 bases from J; bases unmatched to any gene: 14. Germline CDR1 and CDR2: MNHEY and SMNVEV (reference sequence). The CDR3: CASSLVSTGLVIDEQFF. Here the CDR3 DNA reads TGTGCCAGCAGTTTAGTATCGACGGGACTAGTGATTGATGAGCAGTTCTTC.

The rearrangement links TRBV19 to TRBJ1-2, with a possible D match to TRBD1 (6 bases). Deletions cut 4 bases from V and 10 bases from J, with 22 bases between. This CDR3 comprises 15 residues. Germline-derived CDR1 and CDR2 are LNHDA and SQIVND (reference sequence). This CDR3 is CASSTPSGTREDYTF. The CDR3 DNA reads as TGTGCCAGTAGTACACCCTCCGGGACAAGGGAAGACTACACCTTC.

V is TRBV15 and J is TRBJ2-3, with 7 bases lining up with TRBD2. V shed 3 bases, J shed 0 bases, and the junction held 9 bases outside the gene matches. The CDR3 loop spans 17 amino acids. Germline CDR1 LNHNV, CDR2 YYDKDF (reference sequence). DNA for the CDR3: TGTGCCACCAGCAGTTGGGGGAGGGGTCCAAGCACAGATACGCAGTATTTT. This translates into CATSSWGRGPSTDTQYF.

The V call is TRBV25-1, the J call TRBJ1-2; 9 positions match TRBD1. This CDR3 comprises 13 residues. Trimming cost V 8 bases and J 1 base; bases outside gene matches: 2. Germline CDR1 is MGHDK and CDR2 is SYGVNS. CDR3 coding DNA: TGTGCCAGCGGGGACAGGGTTAACTATGGCTACACCTTC. Amino acid sequence: CASGDRVNYGYTF.

This clone showed up just once. The rearrangement joins TRBV9 to TRBJ2-1, with 9 bases fitting TRBD1. With V trimmed by 3 bases and J by 4 bases, 5 bases remained unmatched. Germline loops: CDR1 SGDLS, CDR2 YYNGEE. This CDR3 has 15 amino acids. CDR3 coding DNA: TGTGCCAGCAGCGGTGACAGGGGGTCGTACAATGAGCAGTTCTTC. It is translated as CASSGDRGSYNEQFF.

DNA for the CDR3: TGTGCCAGCAGCTTAGAGGCTAGCGGGAGTCGGAATGAGCAGTTCTTC. It is translated as CASSLEASGSRNEQFF. The genes are TRBV7-6 and TRBJ2-1; TRBD2 matches 10 bases. Germline values: CDR1 SGHVS, CDR2 FNYEAQ. Losses at the gene ends were 1 base for V and 7 bases for J; bases not matched to a gene: 7. The CDR3 contains 16 residues.